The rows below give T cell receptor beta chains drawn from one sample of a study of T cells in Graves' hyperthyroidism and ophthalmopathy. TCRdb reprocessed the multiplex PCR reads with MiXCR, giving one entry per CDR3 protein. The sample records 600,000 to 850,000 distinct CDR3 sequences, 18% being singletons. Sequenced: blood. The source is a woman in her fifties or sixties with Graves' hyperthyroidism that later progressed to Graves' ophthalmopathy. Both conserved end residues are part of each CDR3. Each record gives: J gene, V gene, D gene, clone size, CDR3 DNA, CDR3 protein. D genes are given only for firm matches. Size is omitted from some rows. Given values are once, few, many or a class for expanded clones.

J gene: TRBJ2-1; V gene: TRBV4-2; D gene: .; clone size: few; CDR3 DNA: TGTGCCAGCAGCCAAGATAGCCTAGACTGGAGGGATGAGCAGTTCTTC; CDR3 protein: CASSQDSLDWRDEQFF
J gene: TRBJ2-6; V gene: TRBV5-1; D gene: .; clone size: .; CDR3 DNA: TGCGCCAGCAGCCCCGGACGGGCCCCTGGGGCCAACGTCCTGACTTTC; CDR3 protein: CASSPGRAPGANVLTF
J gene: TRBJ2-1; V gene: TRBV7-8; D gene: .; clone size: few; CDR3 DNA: TGTGCCAGCAGCTCGACGGGGGCTGTTTACCATGAGCAGTTCTTC; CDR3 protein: CASSSTGAVYHEQFF
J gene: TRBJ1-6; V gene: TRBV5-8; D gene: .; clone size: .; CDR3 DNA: TGTGCCAGCAGCTTGCCCCCGGGGCTGGGTTCACCCCTCCACTTT; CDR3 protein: CASSLPPGLGSPLHF
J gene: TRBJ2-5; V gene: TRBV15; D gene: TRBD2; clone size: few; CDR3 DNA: TGTGCCACCAGCAGAGATCGGGGACTAGAGCAGACCCAGTACTTC; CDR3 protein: CATSRDRGLEQTQYF
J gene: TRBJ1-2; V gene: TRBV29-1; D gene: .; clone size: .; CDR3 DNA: TGCAGCGCTATGCCAGTCTACCGCACGGCTGGCTACACCTTC; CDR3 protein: CSAMPVYRTAGYTF
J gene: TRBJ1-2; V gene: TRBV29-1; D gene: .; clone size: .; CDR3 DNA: TGCAGCGTTGGGGGGGGCTTCAACAATTATAACTATGGCTACACCTTC; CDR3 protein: CSVGGGFNNYNYGYTF
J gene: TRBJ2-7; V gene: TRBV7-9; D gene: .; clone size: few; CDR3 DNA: TGTGCCAGCAGCTTAGGCGGATTCGGCGAGCAGTACTTC; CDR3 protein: CASSLGGFGEQYF
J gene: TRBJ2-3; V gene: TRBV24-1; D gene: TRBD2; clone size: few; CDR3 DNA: TGTGCCACCAGTGATCTGACTAGCGGGGTATCAGATACGCAGTATTTT; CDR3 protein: CATSDLTSGVSDTQYF
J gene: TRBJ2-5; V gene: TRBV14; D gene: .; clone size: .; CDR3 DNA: TGTGCCAGCAGCCGAAAGTTCTCGGGTGAGACCCAGTACTTC; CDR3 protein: CASSRKFSGETQYF
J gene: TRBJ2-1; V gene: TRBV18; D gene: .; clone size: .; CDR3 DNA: TGTGCCAGCTCACCACAACAAACCAATGAGCAGTTCTTC; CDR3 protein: CASSPQQTNEQFF
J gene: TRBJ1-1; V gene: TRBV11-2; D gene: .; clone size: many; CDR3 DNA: TGTGCCAGCAGCATAGAGGGACGGTTGAACACTGAAGCTTTCTTT; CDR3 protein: CASSIEGRLNTEAFF
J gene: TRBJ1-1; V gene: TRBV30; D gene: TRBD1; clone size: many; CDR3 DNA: TGTGCCTTTGGACAGGGGCGGACTGAAGCTTTCTTT; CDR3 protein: CAFGQGRTEAFF
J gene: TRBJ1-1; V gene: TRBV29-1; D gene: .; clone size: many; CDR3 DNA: TGCAGCGTTGCTGTAGCAGCTGAAGCTTTCTTT; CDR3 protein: CSVAVAAEAFF
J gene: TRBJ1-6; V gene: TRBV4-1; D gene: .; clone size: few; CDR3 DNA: TGCGCCAGCAGCCAAGATTCGCGGCAGTCGAATTCACCCCTCCACTTT; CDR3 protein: CASSQDSRQSNSPLHF
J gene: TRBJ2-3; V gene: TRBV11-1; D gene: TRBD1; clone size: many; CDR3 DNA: TGTGCCAGCAGAAGAGACAGGGTCTTCACAGATACGCAGTATTTT; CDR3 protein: CASRRDRVFTDTQYF
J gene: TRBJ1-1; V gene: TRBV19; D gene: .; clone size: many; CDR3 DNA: TGTGCCAGTAGTGCCCTCTTGGGGGGCACTGAAGCTTTCTTT; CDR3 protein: CASSALLGGTEAFF
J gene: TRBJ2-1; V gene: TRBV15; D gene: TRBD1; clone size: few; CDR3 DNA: TGTGCCACCAGCAGAGATCCGGGACAGGGTTACAATGAGCAGTTCTTC; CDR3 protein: CATSRDPGQGYNEQFF
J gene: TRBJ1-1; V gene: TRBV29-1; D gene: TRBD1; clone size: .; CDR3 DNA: TGCAGCGTTGGAGGACAGGGATTGAACACTGAAGCTTTCTTT; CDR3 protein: CSVGGQGLNTEAFF
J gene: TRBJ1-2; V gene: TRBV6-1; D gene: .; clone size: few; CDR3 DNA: TGTGCCAGCAGTGAACCCCTTGGGGGCTATGGCTACACCTTC; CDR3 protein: CASSEPLGGYGYTF
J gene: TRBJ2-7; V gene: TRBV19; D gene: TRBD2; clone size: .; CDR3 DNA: TGTGCCAGTAGTATTACGCCTAGCGGCTACGAGCAGTACTTC; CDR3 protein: CASSITPSGYEQYF
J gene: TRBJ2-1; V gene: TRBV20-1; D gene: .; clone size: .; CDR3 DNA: TGCAGTGCTACGGGACTCATTGAGGAGCAGTTCTTC; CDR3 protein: CSATGLIEEQFF
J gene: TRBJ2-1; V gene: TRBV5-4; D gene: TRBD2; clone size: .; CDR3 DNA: TGTGCCAGCAGGGCGGCGGGGGGGTTCGGTGAGCAGTTCTTC; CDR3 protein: CASRAAGGFGEQFF
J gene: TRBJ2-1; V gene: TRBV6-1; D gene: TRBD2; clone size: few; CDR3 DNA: TGTGCCAGCAGTGAAGCGATTAGCGGGGGCTACAATGAGCAGTTCTTC; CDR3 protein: CASSEAISGGYNEQFF